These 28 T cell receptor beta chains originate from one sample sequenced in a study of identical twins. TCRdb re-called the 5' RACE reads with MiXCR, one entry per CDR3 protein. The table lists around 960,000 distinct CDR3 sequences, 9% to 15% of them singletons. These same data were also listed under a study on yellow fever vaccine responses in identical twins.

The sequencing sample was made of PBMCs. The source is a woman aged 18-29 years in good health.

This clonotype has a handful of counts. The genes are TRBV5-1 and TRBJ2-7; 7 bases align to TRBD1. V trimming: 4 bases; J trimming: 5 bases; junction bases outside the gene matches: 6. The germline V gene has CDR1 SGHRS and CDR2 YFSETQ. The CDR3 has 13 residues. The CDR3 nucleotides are TGCGCCAGCAGCGCGGAAACAGGGGACGAGCAGTACTTC. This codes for CASSAETGDEQYF.

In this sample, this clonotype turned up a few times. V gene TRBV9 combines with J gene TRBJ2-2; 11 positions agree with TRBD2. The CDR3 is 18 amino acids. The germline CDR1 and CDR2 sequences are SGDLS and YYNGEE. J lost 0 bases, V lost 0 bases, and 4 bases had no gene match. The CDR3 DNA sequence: TGTGCCAGCAGCGTAGTCACTAGCGGGAGCACGAACACCGGGGAGCTGTTTTTT. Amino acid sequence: CASSVVTSGSTNTGELFF.

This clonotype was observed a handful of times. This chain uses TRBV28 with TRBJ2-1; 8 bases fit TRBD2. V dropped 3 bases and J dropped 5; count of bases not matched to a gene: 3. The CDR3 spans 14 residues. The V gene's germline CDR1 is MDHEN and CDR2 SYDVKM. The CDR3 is CASSFVLADNEQFF. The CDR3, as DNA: TGTGCCAGCAGTTTTGTACTAGCGGACAATGAGCAGTTCTTC. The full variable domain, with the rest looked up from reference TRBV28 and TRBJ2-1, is DVKVTQSSRYLVKRTGEKVFLECVQDMDHENMFWYRQDPGLGLRLIYFSYDVKMKEKGDIPEGYSVSREKKERFSLILESASTNQTSMYLCASSFVLADNEQFFGPGTRLTVL.

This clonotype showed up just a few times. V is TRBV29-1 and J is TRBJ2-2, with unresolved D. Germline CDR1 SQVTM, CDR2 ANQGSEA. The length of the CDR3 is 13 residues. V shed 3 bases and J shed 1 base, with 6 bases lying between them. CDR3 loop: CSVDLENTGELFF. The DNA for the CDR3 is TGCAGCGTTGACTTAGAGAACACCGGGGAGCTGTTTTTT.

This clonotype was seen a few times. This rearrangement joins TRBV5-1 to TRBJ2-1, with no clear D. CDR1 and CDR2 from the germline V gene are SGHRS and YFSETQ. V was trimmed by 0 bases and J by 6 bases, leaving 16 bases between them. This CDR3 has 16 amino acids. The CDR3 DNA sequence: TGCGCCAGCAGCTTGGAGTGGGCCGGTTTAGGCAATGAGCAGTTCTTC. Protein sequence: CASSLEWAGLGNEQFF.

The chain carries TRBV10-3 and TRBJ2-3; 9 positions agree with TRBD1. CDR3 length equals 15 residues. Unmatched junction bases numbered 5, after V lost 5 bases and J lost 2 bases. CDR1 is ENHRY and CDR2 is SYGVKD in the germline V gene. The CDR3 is CAISTGTGSTDTQYF. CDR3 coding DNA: TGTGCCATCAGTACCGGGACAGGGTCCACAGATACGCAGTATTTT.

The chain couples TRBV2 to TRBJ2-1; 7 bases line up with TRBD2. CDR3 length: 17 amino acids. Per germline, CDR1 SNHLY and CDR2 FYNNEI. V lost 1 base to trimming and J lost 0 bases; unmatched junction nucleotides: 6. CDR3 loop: CASSEVVAGVSYNEQFF. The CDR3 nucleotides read TGTGCCAGCAGTGAAGTAGTGGCGGGAGTCTCCTACAATGAGCAGTTCTTC.

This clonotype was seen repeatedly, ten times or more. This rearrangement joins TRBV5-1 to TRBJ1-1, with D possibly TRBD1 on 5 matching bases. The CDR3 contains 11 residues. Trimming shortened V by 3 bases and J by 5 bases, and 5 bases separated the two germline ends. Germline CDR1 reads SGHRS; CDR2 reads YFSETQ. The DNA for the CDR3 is TGCGCCAGCAGCTGGGGGACTGAAGCTTTCTTT. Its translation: CASSWGTEAFF. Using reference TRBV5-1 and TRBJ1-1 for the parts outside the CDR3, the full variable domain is KAGVTQTPRYLIKTRGQQVTLSCSPISGHRSVSWYQQTPGQGLQFLFEYFSETQRNKGNFPGRFSGRQFSNSRSEMNVSTLELGDSALYLCASSWGTEAFFGQGTRLTVV.

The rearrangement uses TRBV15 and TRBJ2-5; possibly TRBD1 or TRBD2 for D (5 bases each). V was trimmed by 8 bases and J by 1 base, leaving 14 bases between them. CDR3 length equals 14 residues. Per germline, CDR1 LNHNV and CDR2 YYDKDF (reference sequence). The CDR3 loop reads CATSEGDLQETQYF. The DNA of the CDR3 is TGTGCCACCTCCGAAGGGGACCTCCAAGAGACCCAGTACTTC.

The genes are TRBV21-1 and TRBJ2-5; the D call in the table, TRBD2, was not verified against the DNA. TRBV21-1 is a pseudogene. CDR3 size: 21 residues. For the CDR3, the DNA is TGTGCCAGCAGCCTCCCCGACGATAAATTCACAACGGCCCGGAACTTAGAGGCCCAGTACTTC. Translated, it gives CASSLPDDKFTTARNLEAQYF.

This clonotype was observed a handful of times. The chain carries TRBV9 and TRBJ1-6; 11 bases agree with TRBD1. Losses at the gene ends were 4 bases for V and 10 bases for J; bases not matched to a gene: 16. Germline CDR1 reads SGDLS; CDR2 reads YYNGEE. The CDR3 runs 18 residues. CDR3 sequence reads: CASSFSPGQGGGYSPLHF. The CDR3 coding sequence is TGTGCCAGCAGCTTCTCCCCGGGACAGGGGGGTGGATACTCACCCCTCCACTTT.

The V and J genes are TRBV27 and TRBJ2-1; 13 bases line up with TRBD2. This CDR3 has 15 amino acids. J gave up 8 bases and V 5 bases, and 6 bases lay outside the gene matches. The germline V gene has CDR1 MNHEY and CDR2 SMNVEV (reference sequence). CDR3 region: CASSLGTSGIYEQFF. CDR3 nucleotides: TGTGCCAGCAGTCTGGGGACTAGCGGGATATATGAGCAGTTCTTC.

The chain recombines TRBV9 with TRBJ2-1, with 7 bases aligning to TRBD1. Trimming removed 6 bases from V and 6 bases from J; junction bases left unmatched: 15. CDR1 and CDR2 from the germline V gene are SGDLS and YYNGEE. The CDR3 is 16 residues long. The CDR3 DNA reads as TGTGCCAGCACCCCCTCCGGGACAGCTTGGACCAATGAGCAGTTCTTC. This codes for CASTPSGTAWTNEQFF.

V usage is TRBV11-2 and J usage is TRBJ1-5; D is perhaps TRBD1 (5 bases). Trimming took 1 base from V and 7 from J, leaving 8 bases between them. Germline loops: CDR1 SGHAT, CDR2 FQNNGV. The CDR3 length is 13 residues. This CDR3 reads CASSLVRGQPQHF. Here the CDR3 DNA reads TGTGCCAGCAGCTTAGTTCGGGGCCAGCCCCAGCATTTT.

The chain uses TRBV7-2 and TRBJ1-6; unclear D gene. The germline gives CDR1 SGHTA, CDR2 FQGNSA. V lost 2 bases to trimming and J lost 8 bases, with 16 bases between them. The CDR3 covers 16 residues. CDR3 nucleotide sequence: TGTGCCAGCAGCTTAAACGTGGGGTTTATTTATTCACCCCTCCACTTT. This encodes CASSLNVGFIYSPLHF.

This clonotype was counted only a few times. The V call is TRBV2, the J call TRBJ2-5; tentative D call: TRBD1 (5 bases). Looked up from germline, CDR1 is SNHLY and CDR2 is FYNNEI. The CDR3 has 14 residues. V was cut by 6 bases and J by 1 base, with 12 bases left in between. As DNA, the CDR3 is TGTGCCAGCAGGAACCCAGGGTTCCAAGAGACCCAGTACTTC. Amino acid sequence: CASRNPGFQETQYF.

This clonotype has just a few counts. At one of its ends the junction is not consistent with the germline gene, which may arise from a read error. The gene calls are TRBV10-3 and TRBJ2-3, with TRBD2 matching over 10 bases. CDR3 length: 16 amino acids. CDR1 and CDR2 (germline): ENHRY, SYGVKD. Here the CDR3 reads CAISDRSSGSKDTQYF. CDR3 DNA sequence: TGTGCCATCAGTGATCGTTCTAGCGGGAGCAAAGATACGCAGTATTTT.

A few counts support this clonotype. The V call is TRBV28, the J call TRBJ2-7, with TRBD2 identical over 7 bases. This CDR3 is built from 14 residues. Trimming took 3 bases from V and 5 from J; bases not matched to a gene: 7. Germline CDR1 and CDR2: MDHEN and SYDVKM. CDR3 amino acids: CASSFAGVLHEQYF. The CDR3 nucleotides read TGTGCCAGCAGTTTTGCGGGAGTACTCCACGAGCAGTACTTC.

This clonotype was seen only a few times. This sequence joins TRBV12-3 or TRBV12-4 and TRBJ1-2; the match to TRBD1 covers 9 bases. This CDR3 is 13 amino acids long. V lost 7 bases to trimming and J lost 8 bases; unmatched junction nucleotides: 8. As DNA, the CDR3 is TGTGCCAGCAAGACAGGGGGAGCGGGCGGCTACACCTTC. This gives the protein CASKTGGAGGYTF.

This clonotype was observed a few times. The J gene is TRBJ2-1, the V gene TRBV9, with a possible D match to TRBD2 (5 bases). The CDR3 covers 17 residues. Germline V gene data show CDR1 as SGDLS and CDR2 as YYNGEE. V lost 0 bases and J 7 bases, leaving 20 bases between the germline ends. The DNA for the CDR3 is TGTGCCAGCAGCGTAGTACCCCGGGGTCACAATTCAAATGAGCAGTTCTTC. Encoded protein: CASSVVPRGHNSNEQFF.

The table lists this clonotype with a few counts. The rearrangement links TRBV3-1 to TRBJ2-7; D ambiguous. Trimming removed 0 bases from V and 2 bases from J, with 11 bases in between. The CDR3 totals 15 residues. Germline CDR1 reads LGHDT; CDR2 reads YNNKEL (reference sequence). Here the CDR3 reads CASSQDPTPTYEQYF. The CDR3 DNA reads TGTGCCAGCAGCCAAGACCCAACCCCAACCTACGAGCAGTACTTC.

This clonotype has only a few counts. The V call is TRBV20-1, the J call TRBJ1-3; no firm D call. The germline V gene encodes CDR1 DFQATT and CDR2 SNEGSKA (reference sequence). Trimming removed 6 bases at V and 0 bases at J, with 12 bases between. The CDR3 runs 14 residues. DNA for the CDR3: TGCAGTGCGGAGGACGGTCTCTCTGGAAACACCATATATTTT. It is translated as CSAEDGLSGNTIYF.

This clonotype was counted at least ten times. The CDR3 loop is CSARDPSGRAYNEQFF. As DNA, the CDR3 is TGCAGTGCTAGAGACCCCAGCGGGAGGGCCTACAATGAGCAGTTCTTC. The chain carries TRBV20-1 and TRBJ2-1, with 10 bases identical to TRBD2. CDR3 size: 16 residues. Germline V gene data show CDR1 as DFQATT and CDR2 as SNEGSKA (reference sequence). After removal of 0 bases from V and 2 bases from J, the junction contained 4 bases not matched to a gene.

CDR3 DNA sequence: TGCGCCAGCAGTGACAGGGGGCAGGGTGAGCAGTTCTTC. This codes for CASSDRGQGEQFF. The chain carries TRBV10-1 and TRBJ2-1; 8 positions agree with TRBD1. Germline V gives CDR1 WNHNN, CDR2 SYGVQD (reference sequence). The junction had 4 bases not matched to a gene; V was cut back by 3 bases and J by 9 bases. The CDR3 spans 13 residues.

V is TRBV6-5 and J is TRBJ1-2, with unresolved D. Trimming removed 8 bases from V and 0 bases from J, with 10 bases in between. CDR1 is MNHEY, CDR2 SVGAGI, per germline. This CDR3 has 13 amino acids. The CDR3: CASVEGANYGYTF. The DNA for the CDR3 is TGTGCCAGCGTTGAGGGTGCTAACTATGGCTACACCTTC.

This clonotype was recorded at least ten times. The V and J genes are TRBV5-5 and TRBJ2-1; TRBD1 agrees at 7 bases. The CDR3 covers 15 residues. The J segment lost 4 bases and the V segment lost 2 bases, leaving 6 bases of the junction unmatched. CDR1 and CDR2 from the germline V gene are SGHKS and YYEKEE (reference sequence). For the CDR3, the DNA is TGTGCCAGCAGCTTTGACAGGGTCCTTTACAATGAGCAGTTCTTC. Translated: CASSFDRVLYNEQFF.

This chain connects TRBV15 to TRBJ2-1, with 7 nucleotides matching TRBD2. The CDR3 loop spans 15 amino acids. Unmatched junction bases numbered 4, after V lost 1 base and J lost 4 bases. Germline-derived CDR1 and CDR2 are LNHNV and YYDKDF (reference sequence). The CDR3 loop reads CATSRGAGDYNEQFF. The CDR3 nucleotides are TGTGCCACCAGCAGAGGGGCGGGAGATTACAATGAGCAGTTCTTC.

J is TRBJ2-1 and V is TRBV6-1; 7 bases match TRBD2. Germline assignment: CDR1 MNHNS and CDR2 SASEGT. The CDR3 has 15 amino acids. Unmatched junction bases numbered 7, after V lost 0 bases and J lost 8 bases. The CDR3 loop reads CASSEAGGPTDEQFF. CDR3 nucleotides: TGTGCCAGCAGTGAAGCGGGAGGGCCAACCGATGAGCAGTTCTTC.